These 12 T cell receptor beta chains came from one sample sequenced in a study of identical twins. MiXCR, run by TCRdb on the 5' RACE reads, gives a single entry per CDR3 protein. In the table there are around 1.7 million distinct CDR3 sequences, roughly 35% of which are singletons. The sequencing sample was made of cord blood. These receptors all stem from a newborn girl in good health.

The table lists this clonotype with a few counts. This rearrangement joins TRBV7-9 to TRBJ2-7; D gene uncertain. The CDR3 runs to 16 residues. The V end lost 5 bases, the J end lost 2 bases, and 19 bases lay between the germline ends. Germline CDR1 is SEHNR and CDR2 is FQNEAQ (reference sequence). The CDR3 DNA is TGTGCCAGCAGCCGTTCGCCGGGTCCAGACCCCTACGAGCAGTACTTC. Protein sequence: CASSRSPGPDPYEQYF.

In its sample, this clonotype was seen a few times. The CDR3 bases are TGTGCCAGCAGTTTATGGGGGGACTCCTACAATGAGCAGTTCTTC. This sequence encodes CASSLWGDSYNEQFF. The chain is built from TRBV28 and TRBJ2-1; D possibly matches TRBD1 or TRBD2 (5 bases each). V lost 0 bases and J lost 0, with 6 bases in between. Germline CDR1 MDHEN, CDR2 SYDVKM. This CDR3 comprises 15 residues.

The CDR3 reads CASSLALDRANTEAFF. The CDR3 coding sequence is TGCGCCAGCAGCTTGGCCCTAGACAGGGCGAACACTGAAGCTTTCTTT. The chain combines TRBV5-1 with TRBJ1-1; 7 bases line up with TRBD1. V gave up 0 bases and J gave up 1 base; unmatched junction bases: 6. Germline CDR1 SGHRS, CDR2 YFSETQ. CDR3 length equals 16 residues. The full variable domain, in which reference TRBV5-1 and TRBJ1-1 provide the parts outside the CDR3, is KAGVTQTPRYLIKTRGQQVTLSCSPISGHRSVSWYQQTPGQGLQFLFEYFSETQRNKGNFPGRFSGRQFSNSRSEMNVSTLELGDSALYLCASSLALDRANTEAFFGQGTRLTVV.

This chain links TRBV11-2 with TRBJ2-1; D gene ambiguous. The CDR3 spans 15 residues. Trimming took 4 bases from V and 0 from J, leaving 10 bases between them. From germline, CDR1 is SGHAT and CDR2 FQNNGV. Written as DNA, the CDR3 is TGTGCCAGCAGCTCCTTAAGGGTCTCCTACAATGAGCAGTTCTTC. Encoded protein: CASSSLRVSYNEQFF.

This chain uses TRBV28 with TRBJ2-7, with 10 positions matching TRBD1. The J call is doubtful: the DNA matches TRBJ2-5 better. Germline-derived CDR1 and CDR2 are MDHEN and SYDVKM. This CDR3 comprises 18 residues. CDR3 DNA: TGTGCCAGCAGTTTTCAATTCGGGGACAGGGGACGCCAAGAGACCCAGTACTTC. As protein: CASSFQFGDRGRQETQYF.

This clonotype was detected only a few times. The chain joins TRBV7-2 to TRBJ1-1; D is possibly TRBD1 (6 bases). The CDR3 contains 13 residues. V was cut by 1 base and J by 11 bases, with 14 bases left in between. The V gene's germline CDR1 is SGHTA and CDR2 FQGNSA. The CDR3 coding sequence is TGTGCCAGCAGCTTAGACAGGGAATTTGTCGCTTTCTTT. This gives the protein CASSLDREFVAFF.

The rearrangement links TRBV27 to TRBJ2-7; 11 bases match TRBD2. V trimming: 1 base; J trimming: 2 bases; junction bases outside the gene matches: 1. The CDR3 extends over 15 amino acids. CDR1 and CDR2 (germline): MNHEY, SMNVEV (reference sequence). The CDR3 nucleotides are TGTGCCAGCAGTTTATTTAGCGGGAGGGCCTACGAGCAGTACTTC. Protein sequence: CASSLFSGRAYEQYF.

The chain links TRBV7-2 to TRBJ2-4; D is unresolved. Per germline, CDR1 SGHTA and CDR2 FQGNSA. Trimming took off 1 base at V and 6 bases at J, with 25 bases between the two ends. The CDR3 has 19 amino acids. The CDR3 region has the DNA TGTGCCAGCAGCTTAGTGCCACGAAAGGACGTTCTATGGGGAAACATTCAGTACTTC. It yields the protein CASSLVPRKDVLWGNIQYF.

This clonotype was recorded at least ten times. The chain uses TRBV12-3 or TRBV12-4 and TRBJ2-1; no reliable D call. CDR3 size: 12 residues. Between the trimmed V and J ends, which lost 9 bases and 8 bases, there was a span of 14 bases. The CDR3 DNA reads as TGTGCCAGTGGCCTCGCCCGGGATGAGCAGTTCTTC. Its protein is CASGLARDEQFF.

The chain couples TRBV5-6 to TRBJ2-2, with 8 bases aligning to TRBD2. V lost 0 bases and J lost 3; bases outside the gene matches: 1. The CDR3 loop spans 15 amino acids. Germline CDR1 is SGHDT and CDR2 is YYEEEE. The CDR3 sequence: CASSLVSGDTGELFF. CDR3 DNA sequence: TGTGCCAGCAGCTTGGTTAGCGGGGACACCGGGGAGCTGTTTTTT.

This chain's CDR3 is CASSLVRDLTDTQYF. As DNA, the CDR3 is TGTGCCAGCAGCTTAGTAAGGGACCTCACAGATACGCAGTATTTT. The genes are TRBV7-9 and TRBJ2-3; the D gene could be TRBD1 or TRBD2 (5 bases each). Germline V gives CDR1 SEHNR, CDR2 FQNEAQ (reference sequence). Trimming shortened V by 1 base and J by 2 bases, and 10 bases separated the two germline ends. This CDR3 is built from 15 residues.

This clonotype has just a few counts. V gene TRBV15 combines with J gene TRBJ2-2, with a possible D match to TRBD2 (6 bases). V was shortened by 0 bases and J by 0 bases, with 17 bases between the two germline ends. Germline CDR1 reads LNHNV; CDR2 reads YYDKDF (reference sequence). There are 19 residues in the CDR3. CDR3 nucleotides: TGTGCCACCAGCAGAGATCGAAGTTGGGGGAGGTCGAACACCGGGGAGCTGTTTTTT. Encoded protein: CATSRDRSWGRSNTGELFF. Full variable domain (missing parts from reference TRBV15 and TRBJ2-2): DAMVIQNPRYQVTQFGKPVTLSCSQTLNHNVMYWYQQKSSQAPKLLFHYYDKDFNNEADTPDNFQSRRPNTSFCFLDIRSPGLGDTAMYLCATSRDRSWGRSNTGELFFGEGSRLTVL.